Below, 31 T cell receptor beta chains from the same sample are listed, as sequenced in a study of T cells in Graves' hyperthyroidism and ophthalmopathy. RNA transcripts provided the source from which TCR beta CDR3 regions were amplified. The HTBI primer set was used in a first-round RT-PCR of the TCR CDR3. TCRdb used MiXCR to reprocess the multiplex PCR reads, holding one entry per CDR3 protein. In the table there are hundreds of thousands of distinct CDR3 sequences, 40% to 55% of which are singletons. Sequencing used peripheral blood or thyroid tissue (not recorded which). The receptor source for this set is a woman younger than 35 with Graves' hyperthyroidism.

This chain connects TRBV12-3 or TRBV12-4 to TRBJ2-7, with a weak D call TRBD2 (5 bases). Between the trimmed V and J ends, which lost 3 bases and 5 bases, there was a span of 11 bases. This CDR3 has 13 residues. The CDR3 is CASSFQLDHEQYF. The CDR3 bases are TGTGCCAGCAGTTTCCAACTAGACCACGAGCAGTACTTC.

The CDR3, as DNA: TGCAGTGCTAGGGGGCCTCGTCGGAGGACCCAGTACTTC. Its protein product is CSARGPRRRTQYF. The V and J genes are TRBV20-1 and TRBJ2-5; possibly TRBD1 for D (5 bases). The CDR3 has 13 amino acids. The V end lost 3 bases, the J end lost 7 bases, and 15 bases lay between the germline ends. In germline, CDR1 is DFQATT, CDR2 SNEGSKA (reference sequence).

The V and J genes are TRBV15 and TRBJ1-5; no reliable D call. Germline V lookup: CDR1 LNHNV, CDR2 YYDKDF (reference sequence). This CDR3 is built from 14 residues. V dropped 5 bases and J dropped 2 bases, with 10 bases sitting between them. The CDR3 region has the DNA TGTGCCACCAGCCGGGAATCGGGCAATCAGCCCCAGCATTTT. The encoded protein is CATSRESGNQPQHF.

This clonotype was detected ten times or more. A read error may account for a junction end that differs from germline. The chain combines TRBV29-1 with TRBJ2-6; TRBD1 aligns across 7 bases. Germline CDR1 reads SQVTM; CDR2 reads ANQGSEA. The CDR3 runs to 14 residues. The CDR3 region has the DNA TGCAGCGTGGAAGACAGGGACGGGGCCAACGTCCTGACTTTC. Its translation: CSVEDRDGANVLTF.

The rearrangement links TRBV20-1 to TRBJ1-1; D call uncertain. The V gene's germline CDR1 is DFQATT and CDR2 SNEGSKA (reference sequence). Trimming left V 6 bases short and J 0 bases short, with 11 bases between. This CDR3 spans 13 amino acids. CDR3 DNA: TGCAGTGCGCCGAGACATTTGAACACTGAAGCTTTCTTT. It codes for CSAPRHLNTEAFF.

A word on this clonotype: A much larger clonotype is one base distant, so this may be a read error. No conserved phenylalanine or tryptophan is present at the end of the CDR3, so a read error is the likely explanation. V and J are TRBV24-1 and TRBJ1-5; 7 bases agree with TRBD1. Per the germline V gene, CDR1 is KGHDR and CDR2 is SFDVKD. There are 13 residues in the CDR3. The CDR3 bases are TGCAGTGCCATGGACAGGAGCAATCAGCCCCAGCATTCT. This translates into CSAMDRSNQPQHS.

This clonotype was seen at least ten times. This chain connects TRBV24-1 to TRBJ1-2; 8 bases line up with TRBD1. CDR3 length: 14 residues. Germline CDR1 reads KGHDR; CDR2 reads SFDVKD. The ends lost 7 bases at V and 3 bases at J; junction bases unmatched: 6. Here the CDR3 reads CATRQTGEDYGYTF. The DNA for the CDR3 is TGTGCCACCAGACAGACAGGGGAGGACTATGGCTACACCTTC.

The sample holds a few counts of this clonotype. The rearrangement uses TRBV13 and TRBJ1-5; D is unresolved. The germline V gene has CDR1 PRHDT and CDR2 FYEKMQ (reference sequence). There are 15 residues in the CDR3. V was cut by 0 bases and J by 7 bases, with 13 bases left in between. The CDR3 sequence is CASSLGGEGGQPQHF. The DNA of the CDR3 is TGTGCCAGCAGCTTAGGTGGGGAAGGAGGACAGCCCCAGCATTTT.

The sample holds many counts of this clonotype. It may be a read error: a sequence one base away is much more abundant. No conserved phenylalanine or tryptophan ends this CDR3, so it is likely a read error. This chain links TRBV15 with TRBJ1-2; 7 bases are a match to TRBD1. This CDR3 comprises 14 residues. In germline, CDR1 is LNHNV, CDR2 YYDKDF (reference sequence). V shed 5 bases, J shed 6 bases, and the junction held 9 bases outside the gene matches. This CDR3 is CATSSQGVTHGYTL. The CDR3, as DNA: TGTGCCACCAGCTCTCAGGGGGTCACGCATGGCTACACCCTC.

This clonotype occurred many times. The genes are TRBV7-9 and TRBJ2-7; D call uncertain. The CDR3 is 12 amino acids. Germline lookup yields CDR1 SEHNR and CDR2 FQNEAQ (reference sequence). Trimming removed 5 bases at V and 5 bases at J, with 10 bases between. The CDR3 DNA sequence: TGTGCCAGCAGCATGACCGAACACGAGCAGTACTTC. The encoded protein is CASSMTEHEQYF.

The J gene is TRBJ2-7, the V gene TRBV14, with 8 positions matching TRBD1. J was trimmed by 3 bases and V by 11 bases; bases with no gene match: 9. Germline V gene lookup returns CDR1 SGHDN and CDR2 FVKESK. This CDR3 is 13 amino acids long. The CDR3 protein is CAWSGQGGYEQYF. In DNA form, the CDR3 reads TGTGCCTGGAGTGGACAGGGAGGCTACGAGCAGTACTTC.

The chain recombines TRBV7-9 with TRBJ2-7; TRBD1 agrees at 7 bases. The CDR3 is 15 amino acids. CDR1 and CDR2 (germline): SEHNR, FQNEAQ (reference sequence). Germline trimming cut 1 base from V and 3 bases from J; bases unmatched to any gene: 6. CDR3 sequence reads: CASSLGTGHLYEQYF. The CDR3 nucleotides are TGTGCCAGCAGCTTAGGGACAGGCCATCTCTACGAGCAGTACTTC.

The chain has TRBV12-3 or TRBV12-4 and TRBJ1-5; D gene ambiguous. CDR3 length: 14 amino acids. Trimming cost V 3 bases and J 4 bases, with 10 bases left between them. CDR3 nucleotide sequence: TGTGCCAGCAGTTTCTGGGTTCAGAATCAGCCCCAGCATTTT. This encodes CASSFWVQNQPQHF.

In regard to this clonotype: One end of the junction does not line up with germline, which may come from a read error. The gene calls are TRBV9 and TRBJ1-3, with D possibly matching TRBD1 (5 bases). The CDR3 consists of 13 residues. Germline V gives CDR1 SGDLS, CDR2 YYNGEE. The CDR3 loop is CASSVAGRNAIYF. CDR3 coding DNA: TGTGCCAGCAGCGTAGCAGGGCGAAACGCCATATATTTT.

J is TRBJ1-2 and V is TRBV10-3; no clear D. The CDR3 has 16 amino acids. CDR1 is ENHRY, CDR2 SYGVKD, per germline. V lost 10 bases, J lost 6 bases, and 27 bases lay in between. In nucleotides, the CDR3 is TGTGCCAGCTCATCCCCGACAAGCGTAGAAAAGAATGGCTACACCTTC. Encoded protein: CASSSPTSVEKNGYTF.

This rearrangement joins TRBV7-9 to TRBJ1-5; 11 positions agree with TRBD1. CDR3 length: 18 amino acids. V dropped 0 bases and J dropped 4; count of bases not matched to a gene: 8. Per the germline V gene, CDR1 is SEHNR and CDR2 is FQNEAQ (reference sequence). CDR3 DNA sequence: TGTGCCAGCAGCTTAGCGGCCCCGGGGACAGGGGGTAATCAGCCCCAGCATTTT. It translates to CASSLAAPGTGGNQPQHF.

V usage is TRBV5-1 and J usage is TRBJ1-1; D is possibly TRBD1 (5 bases). Germline values: CDR1 SGHRS, CDR2 YFSETQ. CDR3 size: 15 residues. The ends were cut back, 1 base at V and 0 bases at J, with 10 bases in the middle. The CDR3: CASSLSRDLNTEAFF. DNA for the CDR3: TGCGCCAGCAGCTTGAGTCGGGACTTGAACACTGAAGCTTTCTTT.

Worth noting for this clonotype: One end of the junction varies from germline; a read error may be responsible. The J gene is TRBJ2-5, the V gene TRBV9, with 8 bases identical to TRBD2. CDR1 and CDR2 (germline): SGDLS, YYNGEE. This CDR3 has 16 residues. CDR3 amino acids: CASSPPRREDQEAQYF. As DNA, the CDR3 is TGTGCCAGCAGCCCCCCAAGGCGGGAGGACCAAGAGGCCCAGTACTTC.

The chain joins TRBV11-2 to TRBJ1-4, with D hard to call. V lost 2 bases to trimming and J lost 8 bases, with 12 bases between them. CDR3 length: 14 residues. CDR1 is SGHAT, CDR2 FQNNGV, per germline. The CDR3 protein is CASSLRLGGEKLFF. The CDR3 DNA is TGTGCCAGCAGCTTAAGGCTGGGCGGCGAAAAACTGTTTTTT.

CDR3 DNA: TGTGCCATCAGTGAAGCCTGGGCTAGCGGGAAAGCGGGCCAAGAGACCCAGTACTTC. This gives the protein CAISEAWASGKAGQETQYF. The chain combines TRBV10-3 with TRBJ2-5; 9 nucleotides line up with TRBD2. V shed 3 bases, J shed 1 base, and the junction held 15 bases outside the gene matches. The CDR3 sequence is 19 residues long. Germline V gene lookup returns CDR1 ENHRY and CDR2 SYGVKD.

The chain joins TRBV10-3 to TRBJ2-7, with D perhaps given as TRBD1 or TRBD2 (5 bases each). The CDR3 loop spans 15 amino acids. Trimming took off 10 bases at V and 0 bases at J, with 19 bases between the two ends. Germline CDR1 reads ENHRY; CDR2 reads SYGVKD. The CDR3 bases are TGTGCCAGCAGAGAACGGGGCCTGCTCTCCTACGAGCAGTACTTC. Its translation is CASRERGLLSYEQYF.

J is TRBJ1-5 and V is TRBV2; D unclear. Trimming shortened V by 6 bases and J by 3 bases, and 9 bases separated the two germline ends. The CDR3 is 13 amino acids. CDR1 and CDR2 from the germline V gene are SNHLY and FYNNEI. CDR3 coding DNA: TGTGCCAGCAGGGATGGGGTCAATCAGCCCCAGCATTTT. As protein: CASRDGVNQPQHF.

This chain joins TRBV14 and TRBJ2-7, with TRBD2 matching 10 bases. The CDR3 runs to 15 residues. CDR1 and CDR2 (germline): SGHDN, FVKESK. V dropped 4 bases and J dropped 3; count of bases not matched to a gene: 6. DNA for the CDR3: TGTGCCAGCAGCCTAAAGGGACTAGCGATCTACGAGCAGTACTTC. This translates into CASSLKGLAIYEQYF.

This clonotype was seen a single time. As the CDR3 is not closed by the conserved phenylalanine or tryptophan, this likely results from a read error. The chain links TRBV2 to TRBJ1-4; 7 bases align to TRBD1. The V segment lost 3 bases and the J segment 3 bases; nucleotides outside the gene matches: 7. The CDR3 spans 16 residues. Germline values: CDR1 SNHLY, CDR2 FYNNEI. CDR3 nucleotides: TGTGCCAGCAGTGAGCATAAGGGGGCCCCTAATGAAAAACTGTTTTGT. Its translation is CASSEHKGAPNEKLFC.

This clonotype appeared a few times. J is TRBJ1-1 and V is TRBV5-1; D gene uncertain. Looked up from germline, CDR1 is SGHRS and CDR2 is YFSETQ. The V and J ends lost 0 bases and 11 bases respectively, with 11 bases between them. The CDR3 runs 12 residues. CDR3 sequence: CASSLEGANAFF. The CDR3 DNA reads TGCGCCAGCAGCTTGGAGGGTGCCAATGCTTTCTTT.

This clonotype was counted only a few times. This chain links TRBV20-1 with TRBJ1-2, with unresolved D. Germline V CDR1 and CDR2: DFQATT, SNEGSKA (reference sequence). Between the trimmed V and J ends, which lost 0 bases and 0 bases, there was a span of 5 bases. The CDR3 covers 13 residues. CDR3 protein: CSARDLANYGYTF. The CDR3 DNA reads TGCAGTGCTAGAGATCTAGCTAACTATGGCTACACCTTC.

J is TRBJ2-7 and V is TRBV24-1; TRBD1 agrees at 7 bases. The CDR3 extends over 13 amino acids. Per germline, CDR1 KGHDR and CDR2 SFDVKD. V was clipped by 6 bases and J by 7 bases; unmatched bases: 8. The DNA for the CDR3 is TGTGCCACCAGTTTTGAGGGGGCGCGGGAGCAGTACTTC. Encoded protein: CATSFEGAREQYF.

This clonotype appeared a few times. The chain links TRBV5-1 to TRBJ1-3, with unresolved D. The CDR3 totals 13 residues. The germline CDR1 and CDR2 sequences are SGHRS and YFSETQ. V was trimmed by 1 base and J by 7 bases, leaving 9 bases between them. The chain's CDR3 is CASSLSDGNTIYF. For the CDR3, the DNA is TGCGCCAGCAGCTTGTCGGATGGGAACACCATATATTTT. The full variable domain, rest sourced from reference TRBV5-1 and TRBJ1-3, is KAGVTQTPRYLIKTRGQQVTLSCSPISGHRSVSWYQQTPGQGLQFLFEYFSETQRNKGNFPGRFSGRQFSNSRSEMNVSTLELGDSALYLCASSLSDGNTIYFGEGSWLTVV.

This clonotype was seen at least ten times. V and J are TRBV5-1 and TRBJ1-4, with 9 nucleotides matching TRBD1. Germline V gene sequence: CDR1 SGHRS, CDR2 YFSETQ. The CDR3 is 14 residues long. The V and J ends lost 2 bases and 7 bases, in that order; junction bases with no gene match: 3. The CDR3 DNA sequence: TGCGCCAGCAGCTTAGGGACAGGGCGTGAAAAACTGTTTTTT. Translated, it gives CASSLGTGREKLFF.

DNA of the CDR3: TGCAGCCAAGCCTCGGGACAGGATTATGGCTACACCTTC. It encodes CSQASGQDYGYTF. V usage is TRBV29-1 and J usage is TRBJ1-2, with 8 bases that match TRBD1. The V segment lost 8 bases and the J segment 5 bases; nucleotides outside the gene matches: 10. The CDR3 contains 13 residues. The germline gives CDR1 SQVTM, CDR2 ANQGSEA.

The rearrangement uses TRBV24-1 and TRBJ1-4; 9 positions agree with TRBD1. This CDR3 comprises 15 residues. V shed 3 bases, J shed 4 bases, and the junction held 2 bases outside the gene matches. Germline V gives CDR1 KGHDR, CDR2 SFDVKD. The CDR3 loop reads CATSDGTGNNEKLFF. The CDR3 nucleotides read TGTGCCACCAGTGATGGGACAGGGAATAATGAAAAACTGTTTTTT.